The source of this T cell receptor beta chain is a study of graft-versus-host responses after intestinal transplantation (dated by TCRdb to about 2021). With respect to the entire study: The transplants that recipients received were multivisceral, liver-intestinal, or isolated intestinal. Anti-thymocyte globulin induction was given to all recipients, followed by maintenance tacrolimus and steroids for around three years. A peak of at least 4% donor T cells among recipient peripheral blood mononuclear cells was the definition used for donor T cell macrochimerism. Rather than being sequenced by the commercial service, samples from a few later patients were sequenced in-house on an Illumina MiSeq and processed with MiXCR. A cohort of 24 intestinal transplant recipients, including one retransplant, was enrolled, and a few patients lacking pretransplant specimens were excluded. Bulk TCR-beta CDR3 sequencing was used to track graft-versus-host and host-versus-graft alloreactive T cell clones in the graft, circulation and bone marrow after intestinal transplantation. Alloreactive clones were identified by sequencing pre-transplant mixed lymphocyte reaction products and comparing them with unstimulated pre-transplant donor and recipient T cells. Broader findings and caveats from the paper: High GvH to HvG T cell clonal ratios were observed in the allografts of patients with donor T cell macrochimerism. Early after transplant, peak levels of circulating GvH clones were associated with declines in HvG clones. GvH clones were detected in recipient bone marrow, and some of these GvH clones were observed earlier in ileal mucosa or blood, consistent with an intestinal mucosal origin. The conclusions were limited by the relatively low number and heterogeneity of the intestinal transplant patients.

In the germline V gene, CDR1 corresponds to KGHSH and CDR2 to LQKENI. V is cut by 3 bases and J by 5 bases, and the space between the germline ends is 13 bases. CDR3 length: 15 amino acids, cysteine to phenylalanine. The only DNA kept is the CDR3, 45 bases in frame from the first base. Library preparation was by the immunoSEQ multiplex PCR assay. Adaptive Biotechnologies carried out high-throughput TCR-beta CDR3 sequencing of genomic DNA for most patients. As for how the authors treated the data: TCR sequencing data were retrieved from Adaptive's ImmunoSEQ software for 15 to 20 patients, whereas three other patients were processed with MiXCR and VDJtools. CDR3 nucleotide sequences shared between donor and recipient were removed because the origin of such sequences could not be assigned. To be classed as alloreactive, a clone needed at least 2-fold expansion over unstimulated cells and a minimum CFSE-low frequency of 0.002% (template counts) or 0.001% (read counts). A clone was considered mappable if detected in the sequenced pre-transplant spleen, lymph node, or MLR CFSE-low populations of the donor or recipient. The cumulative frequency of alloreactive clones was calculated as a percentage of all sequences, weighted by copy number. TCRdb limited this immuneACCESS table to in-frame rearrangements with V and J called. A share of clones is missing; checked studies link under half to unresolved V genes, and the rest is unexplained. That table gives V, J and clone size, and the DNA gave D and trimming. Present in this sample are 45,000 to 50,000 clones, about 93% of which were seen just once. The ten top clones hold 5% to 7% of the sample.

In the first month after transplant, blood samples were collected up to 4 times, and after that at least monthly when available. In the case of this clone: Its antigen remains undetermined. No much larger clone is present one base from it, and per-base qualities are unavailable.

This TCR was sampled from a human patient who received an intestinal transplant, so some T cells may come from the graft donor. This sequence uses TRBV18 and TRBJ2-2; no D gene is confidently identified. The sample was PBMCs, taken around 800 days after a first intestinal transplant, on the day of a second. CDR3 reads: CASSPERASTGELFF. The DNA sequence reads TGTGCCAGCTCACCGGAAAGGGCGAGTACCGGGGAGCTGTTTTTT. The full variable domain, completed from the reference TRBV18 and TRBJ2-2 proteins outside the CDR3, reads NAGVMQNPRHLVRRRGQEARLRCSPMKGHSHVYWYRQLPEEGLKFMVYLQKENIIDESGMPKERFSAEFPKEGPSILRIQQVVRGDSAAYFCASSPERASTGELFFGEGSRLTVL.